This T cell receptor beta chain was obtained from a study of T cell responses to AZD1222 COVID-19 vaccine (dated by TCRdb to the early 2020s). Study-wide context: AZD1222 recipients whose second dose came at about 4 weeks and those whose second dose came at about 12 weeks were combined into one group, since spike-specific TCR depth and breadth did not differ between the two schedules. A total of about 230 trial participants underwent TCR sequencing, of whom about 210 received two doses of AZD1222 and about 26 received two doses of the MenACWY control vaccine. Trial participants were enrolled by age into subgroups of 18-55, 56-69 and 70-plus years, and 148, 28 and 57 TCR-sequenced participants, respectively, were included in these subgroups. Points the paper makes about the study in general: After two AZD1222 doses, both the breadth and the depth of spike-specific TCRs were significantly higher than at day 0 and than in MenACWY recipients. Only six AZD1222 recipients were SARS-CoV-2 seropositive at baseline, limiting conclusions about previously exposed vaccinees. The 56-69-year group was small, and its depth increase did not reach significance, likely because of low power. Most participants were white British and females outnumbered males, and the authors suggested that clonal diversity may have been underestimated. Epitopes outside the regions mutated in the B.1.351 and B.1.1.7 variants were reportedly recognized by nearly half of the unique spike-specific TCRs. No day 14 peak-response samples were available, so repertoires were characterized only after the peak T cell response. CD4 TCRs associated with the vaccine covered the entire spike protein, and the dominant responses were in regions 160-218 and 743-854.

What this sample's time point label stands for: baseline before first vaccination. Vaccinee samples came from UK trials COV001 and COV002, including a single-blind randomized controlled phase 2/3 trial of AZD1222 (ChAdOx1 nCoV-19) in healthy adults. For TCRbeta chain sequencing, PBMC samples from trial participants were taken at day 0 and at day 28 after the second dose. About this clone itself: The specificity of this receptor is unknown. Base qualities are not recorded, but no much larger clone differs from it by a single base.

The CDR3 regions of human TCRbeta chains were analyzed by immunosequencing. Turning to the authors' computational methods: TCRs in the repertoires were matched against a reference library of SARS-CoV-2-specific TCRs that had been generated with the MIRA antigen-specificity platform. Breadth was defined as the fraction of unique TCRs that were SARS-CoV-2-associated, and depth was defined as the fraction of total T cells that were SARS-CoV-2-associated. Using the MIRA data, each spike-specific TCR was mapped to the spike region that the TCR reacts to and placed in a CD4 or CD8 class. Log10-transformed breadth and depth values were compared by one-way ANOVA with Sidak's multiple comparisons tests. TCRdb took this table from immuneACCESS and kept in-frame rearrangements with V and J called. Such tables lack part of the clones; where checked against another copy, unresolved V genes explain under half of the gap, and the rest is unexplained. Clone size and V and J calls were adopted from that table, with D and trimming inferred from the DNA. The sample records some 100,000 clones, about 86% of which are singletons. More than 15% of the sample belongs to the ten largest clones.

Specimen: peripheral blood, collected on day 0 of AZD1222 vaccination. The TCR originated in an adult in good health.

Here the CDR3 is given as CASSQSTYGYTF. Here is the DNA: TGTGCCAGCAGCCAATCGACCTATGGCTACACCTTC. The chain is encoded by TRBV3-1 (or the pseudogene TRBV3-2) joined to TRBJ1-2, with the D gene too uncertain to name. V is reduced by 2 bases and J by 4 bases, leaving a spacing of 5 bases between them. The CDR3 goes from the cysteine to the phenylalanine over 12 residues. CDR3 DNA is the only sequence kept; it has 36 bases, read in frame from the first base. In the germline V gene (reference sequence), CDR1 corresponds to LGHDT and CDR2 to YNNKEL.